This entry lists 30 T cell receptor beta chains sequenced from one sample in a study of blood T cell repertoires in COVID-19. Some clones are missing from TCRdb's copy, which holds only in-frame ones; the method was immunoSEQ multiplex PCR. The sample includes approximately 300,000 clones, around nine tenths of them seen just once. The specimen sequenced was PBMCs or T cells enriched from blood (not recorded which). These receptor sequences come from a woman aged 25-40 years who had been exposed to COVID-19.

The rearrangement uses TRBV10-3 and TRBJ1-2; 9 nucleotides match TRBD1. The trim removed 6 bases at V and 9 bases at J, leaving 8 bases unmatched. CDR1 ENHRY and CDR2 SYGVKD come from the germline V gene. This CDR3 has 13 residues. The CDR3: CAIRSRDRASYTF. DNA for the CDR3: TGTGCCATCAGATCCCGGGACAGGGCGAGCTACACCTTC.

The chain carries TRBV2 and TRBJ1-1; 9 nucleotides align to TRBD1. The length of the CDR3 is 14 residues. V shed 6 bases, J shed 5 bases, and the junction held 7 bases outside the gene matches. Germline V gene sequence: CDR1 SNHLY, CDR2 FYNNEI. CDR3 loop: CASRQGALGTEAFF. DNA for the CDR3: TGTGCCAGCAGACAGGGGGCATTAGGGACTGAAGCTTTCTTT.

Comment on this clone: Other nucleotide sequences in the sample specify the same CDR3. The chain carries TRBV19 and TRBJ2-1, with a possible D match to TRBD2 (7 bases). V was cut by 2 bases and J by 8 bases, with 13 bases left in between. Germline-derived CDR1 and CDR2 are LNHDA and SQIVND (reference sequence). The length of the CDR3 is 14 residues. The CDR3, as DNA: TGTGCCAGTAGTATAAGAGGGGGGGGGTATGAGCAGTTCTTC. It encodes CASSIRGGGYEQFF.

A word on this clone: Within the sample, other DNA sequences also encode this same CDR3. The chain is built from TRBV12-3 or TRBV12-4 and TRBJ1-5; no clear D. CDR3 length: 13 residues. Trimming removed 0 bases from V and 6 bases from J, with 6 bases in between. The CDR3 reads CASSLAPGQPQHF. The CDR3 DNA reads as TGTGCCAGCAGTTTAGCGCCCGGTCAGCCCCAGCATTTT.

The chain carries TRBV5-4 and TRBJ1-4; D unresolved. The CDR3 consists of 14 residues. V shed 4 bases and J shed 10 bases, with 17 bases lying between them. Germline CDR1 and CDR2: SGHNT and YYREEE (reference sequence). The CDR3 DNA sequence: TGTGCCAGCAGCGCGACCGTCGAAGGCGGAAAACTGTTTTTT. Protein: CASSATVEGGKLFF.

The CDR3 here is CASSERPGAHGYTF. The CDR3 bases are TGTGCCAGCAGTGAACGGCCAGGGGCACATGGCTACACCTTC. The gene calls are TRBV6-1 and TRBJ1-2; TRBD1 might be the D (6 bases). In germline, CDR1 is MNHNS, CDR2 SASEGT. V lost 2 bases and J lost 6, with 13 bases in between. There are 14 residues in the CDR3.

The chain joins TRBV9 to TRBJ1-1, with TRBD1 identical over 8 bases. This CDR3 is built from 13 residues. The germline V gene encodes CDR1 SGDLS and CDR2 YYNGEE. The V segment lost 2 bases and the J segment 7 bases; nucleotides outside the gene matches: 4. DNA for the CDR3: TGTGCCAGCAGCGTCCCAGGGGGCGGTGAAGCTTTCTTT. This translates into CASSVPGGGEAFF.

The V gene is TRBV7-6, the J gene TRBJ1-3; D perhaps matches TRBD1 (5 bases). V lost 4 bases to trimming and J lost 2 bases, with 9 bases between them. Germline CDR1 reads SGHVS; CDR2 reads FNYEAQ. The CDR3 runs to 14 residues. The CDR3 loop reads CASSSGFAGNTIYF. CDR3 DNA sequence: TGTGCCAGCAGCTCAGGGTTTGCTGGAAACACCATATATTTT.

The CDR3 reads CASSLESRLAGGLTLTDTQYF. CDR3 DNA sequence: TGTGCCAGCAGCTTAGAGTCCCGACTAGCGGGGGGACTAACACTCACAGATACGCAGTATTTT. The V and J genes are TRBV7-6 and TRBJ2-3; 13 nucleotides agree with TRBD2. Germline V gene sequence: CDR1 SGHVS, CDR2 FNYEAQ. CDR3 length: 21 residues. V gave up 1 base and J gave up 2 bases; unmatched junction bases: 15.

The chain has TRBV5-5 and TRBJ1-2; TRBD1 might be the D (5 bases). The V gene lost 4 bases and the J gene lost 6 bases, with 16 bases spanning the gap. CDR1 is SGHKS, CDR2 YYEKEE, per germline (reference sequence). CDR3 length: 14 amino acids. CDR3: CASSTVGAGNGYTF. Here the CDR3 DNA reads TGTGCCAGCAGCACGGTAGGGGCAGGGAATGGCTACACCTTC. Combining the CDR3 with reference TRBV5-5 and TRBJ1-2 gives the whole variable domain DAGVTQSPTHLIKTRGQQVTLRCSPISGHKSVSWYQQVLGQGPQFIFQYYEKEERGRGNFPDRFSARQFPNYSSELNVNALLLGDSALYLCASSTVGAGNGYTFGSGTRLTVV.

The J gene is TRBJ2-1, the V gene TRBV3-1 (or the pseudogene TRBV3-2); TRBD2 matches 12 bases. Trimming at V came to 0 bases and at J to 7 bases, leaving 7 bases not matched to a gene. The germline V gene has CDR1 LGHDT and CDR2 YNNKEL (reference sequence). CDR3 length: 17 amino acids. The CDR3 region has the DNA TGTGCCAGCAGCCAAGAGGCCCTACTAGCGGGGGGAAATGAGCAGTTCTTC. This translates into CASSQEALLAGGNEQFF.

The rearrangement links TRBV27 to TRBJ2-5, with 8 bases matching TRBD1. Germline CDR1 MNHEY, CDR2 SMNVEV (reference sequence). V was clipped by 5 bases and J by 4 bases; unmatched bases: 15. There are 17 residues in the CDR3. CDR3 coding DNA: TGTGCCAGCAGTGTAACAGGGGGAGGCGTATTAGGAGAGACCCAGTACTTC. Amino acid sequence: CASSVTGGGVLGETQYF.

A single count supports this clone. The CDR3: CASSPERGAYTGELFF. The CDR3 DNA reads TGTGCCAGCAGCCCAGAACGGGGGGCCTACACCGGGGAGCTGTTTTTT. The J gene is TRBJ2-2, the V gene TRBV7-7, with D possibly TRBD2 on 7 matching bases. Germline V gene data show CDR1 as SSHAT and CDR2 as FNYEAQ (reference sequence). The CDR3 totals 16 residues. The V gene lost 5 bases and the J gene lost 3 bases, with 16 bases spanning the gap.

The table lists this clone with a count of one. This chain links TRBV6-5 with TRBJ1-1; D uncertain. Germline assignment: CDR1 MNHEY and CDR2 SVGAGI. V was pared by 0 bases and J by 1 base, with 12 bases between. This CDR3 is built from 16 residues. Written as DNA, the CDR3 is TGTGCCAGCAGTTACTCGAGTTGGGCAGGGAACACTGAAGCTTTCTTT. Its translation is CASSYSSWAGNTEAFF.

The chain employs TRBV2 and TRBJ1-6, with 8 bases fitting TRBD1. V shed 2 bases, J shed 4 bases, and the junction held 1 base outside the gene matches. CDR1 is SNHLY and CDR2 is FYNNEI in the germline V gene. This CDR3 comprises 15 residues. The CDR3 sequence is CASSEQGAYNSPLHF. CDR3 nucleotide sequence: TGTGCCAGCAGTGAACAGGGGGCTTATAATTCACCCCTCCACTTT.

The rearrangement uses TRBV4-1 and TRBJ1-5, with TRBD1 as a possible D gene (6 bases). V was clipped by 1 base and J by 7 bases, with 17 bases between them. This CDR3 has 16 amino acids. The germline V gene has CDR1 MGHRA and CDR2 YSYEKL. DNA of the CDR3: TGCGCCAGCAGCCAAGGGAGTGCCAGGGGCAGACAGCCCCAGCATTTT. It is translated as CASSQGSARGRQPQHF.

V gene TRBV7-9 combines with J gene TRBJ1-1, with unresolved D. Germline loops: CDR1 SEHNR, CDR2 FQNEAQ (reference sequence). The CDR3 totals 14 residues. Trimming took 5 bases from V and 4 from J, leaving 14 bases between them. CDR3 nucleotide sequence: TGTGCCAGCAGCATAGAAGAGAGAGTCACTGAAGCTTTCTTT. It is translated as CASSIEERVTEAFF.

This chain joins TRBV29-1 and TRBJ1-4; the D gene is possibly TRBD1 (6 bases). Germline V lookup: CDR1 SQVTM, CDR2 ANQGSEA. Between the trimmed V and J ends, which lost 7 bases and 1 base, there was a span of 10 bases. The CDR3 extends over 13 amino acids. In DNA form, the CDR3 reads TGCAGCGCGAGCAGGGGAACTAATGAAAAACTGTTTTTT. Its protein is CSASRGTNEKLFF.

The chain links TRBV23-1 to TRBJ1-5; D is uncertain. TRBV23-1 is an ORF; its function is uncertain. CDR3 length: 18 amino acids. Trimming removed 0 bases from V and 1 base from J, with 16 bases in between. Here the CDR3 reads CASSQSRFARWSNQPQHF. The CDR3 DNA reads TGCGCCAGCAGTCAATCCCGGTTCGCGAGATGGAGCAATCAGCCCCAGCATTTT.

The chain employs TRBV7-9 and TRBJ2-7; weak D call: TRBD1 (5 bases). Germline V gene lookup returns CDR1 SEHNR and CDR2 FQNEAQ (reference sequence). The V end lost 2 bases, the J end lost 4 bases, and 9 bases lay between the germline ends. The CDR3 length is 13 residues. The CDR3 region is CASSLPSGYEQYF. The CDR3 nucleotides read TGTGCCAGCAGCTTACCCTCAGGGTACGAGCAGTACTTC.

This sequence joins TRBV5-6 and TRBJ1-4; D is possibly TRBD1 (6 bases). The V end was cut by 5 bases, the J end by 1 base, with 12 bases between. The CDR3 covers 15 residues. In germline, CDR1 is SGHDT, CDR2 YYEEEE. The CDR3 coding sequence is TGTGCCAGCAGGGCAGGGGTGAGAACTAATGAAAAACTGTTTTTT. Its protein is CASRAGVRTNEKLFF.

The chain recombines TRBV6-5 with TRBJ1-2, with 10 bases lining up with TRBD1. The CDR3 totals 13 residues. V lost 5 bases, J lost 7 bases, and 4 bases stayed unmatched. Germline values: CDR1 MNHEY, CDR2 SVGAGI. This chain's CDR3 is CASSRDRGGGYTF. The CDR3 DNA follows: TGTGCCAGCAGTAGGGACAGGGGTGGTGGCTACACCTTC.

This chain connects TRBV6-5 to TRBJ1-6, with TRBD1 as a possible D gene (6 bases). V lost 5 bases to trimming and J lost 8 bases, with 13 bases between them. The germline V gene encodes CDR1 MNHEY and CDR2 SVGAGI. CDR3 length: 14 residues. CDR3 in amino acids: CASSLITGYSPLHF. CDR3 DNA sequence: TGTGCCAGCAGTCTCATCACAGGGTATTCACCCCTCCACTTT.

The J gene is TRBJ1-6, the V gene TRBV5-1; 9 bases are a match to TRBD1. Trimming removed 0 bases from V and 6 bases from J; junction bases left unmatched: 4. This CDR3 has 16 amino acids. Germline V lookup: CDR1 SGHRS, CDR2 YFSETQ. The CDR3 loop is CASSLAPGQGNSPLHF. CDR3 DNA: TGCGCCAGCAGCTTGGCTCCGGGACAGGGTAATTCACCCCTCCACTTT.

The CDR3 here is CSVGRLAEPYEQYF. The CDR3 DNA sequence: TGCAGCGTAGGGAGGTTGGCAGAGCCCTACGAGCAGTACTTC. The V gene is TRBV29-1, the J gene TRBJ2-7, with D perhaps matching TRBD2 (6 bases). The germline V and J ends were trimmed by 6 bases and 2 bases, with 17 bases remaining between them. This CDR3 has 14 residues. Germline CDR1 SQVTM, CDR2 ANQGSEA.

This sequence joins TRBV12-5 and TRBJ2-5, with TRBD2 matching 9 bases. The trim removed 6 bases at V and 6 bases at J, leaving 11 bases unmatched. CDR3 length: 15 amino acids. Germline loops: CDR1 LGHNT, CDR2 FRNRAP. The CDR3 region has the DNA TGTGCTAGTGGCGAGACCGGGACTAGCTTTCAGACCCAGTACTTC. Its translation: CASGETGTSFQTQYF.

This clone was observed a handful of times. The chain links TRBV7-9 to TRBJ1-2; 7 nucleotides agree with TRBD1. With 2 bases clipped from V and 2 bases from J, the junction kept 5 bases outside the gene matches. Germline CDR1 and CDR2: SEHNR and FQNEAQ (reference sequence). This CDR3 comprises 15 residues. Here the CDR3 reads CASSLKVQGNYGYTF. CDR3 nucleotides: TGTGCCAGCAGCTTAAAGGTACAGGGGAACTATGGCTACACCTTC. Supplemented by reference TRBV7-9 and TRBJ1-2, the full variable domain reads DTGVSQNPRHKITKRGQNVTFRCDPISEHNRLYWYRQTLGQGPEFLTYFQNEAQLEKSRLLSDRFSAERPKGSFSTLEIQRTEQGDSAMYLCASSLKVQGNYGYTFGSGTRLTVV.

J is TRBJ2-5 and V is TRBV2; possible D gene TRBD1, 6 bases. Germline V lookup: CDR1 SNHLY, CDR2 FYNNEI. The CDR3 length is 12 residues. The V and J ends lost 9 bases and 3 bases respectively, with 11 bases between them. As DNA, the CDR3 is TGTGCCAGGAGACAGGCCGAAGAGACCCAGTACTTC. Amino acids: CARRQAEETQYF.

The V gene is TRBV4-1, the J gene TRBJ1-1; perhaps TRBD1 as D (5 bases). V was clipped by 4 bases and J by 1 base, with 10 bases between them. This CDR3 comprises 14 residues. The V gene's germline CDR1 is MGHRA and CDR2 YSYEKL. DNA of the CDR3: TGCGCCAGCAGCCGACACGGGGGGAACACTGAAGCTTTCTTT. Translating gives CASSRHGGNTEAFF.

V is TRBV10-2 and J is TRBJ2-2, with TRBD2 matching over 12 bases. Germline V gives CDR1 WSHSY, CDR2 SAAADI. The trim removed 4 bases at V and 5 bases at J, leaving 8 bases unmatched. The CDR3 length is 17 residues. The DNA of the CDR3 is TGCGCCAGCAGTGGCTCTAGCGGGGGGGCCTATACCGGGGAGCTGTTTTTT. Translated: CASSGSSGGAYTGELFF.